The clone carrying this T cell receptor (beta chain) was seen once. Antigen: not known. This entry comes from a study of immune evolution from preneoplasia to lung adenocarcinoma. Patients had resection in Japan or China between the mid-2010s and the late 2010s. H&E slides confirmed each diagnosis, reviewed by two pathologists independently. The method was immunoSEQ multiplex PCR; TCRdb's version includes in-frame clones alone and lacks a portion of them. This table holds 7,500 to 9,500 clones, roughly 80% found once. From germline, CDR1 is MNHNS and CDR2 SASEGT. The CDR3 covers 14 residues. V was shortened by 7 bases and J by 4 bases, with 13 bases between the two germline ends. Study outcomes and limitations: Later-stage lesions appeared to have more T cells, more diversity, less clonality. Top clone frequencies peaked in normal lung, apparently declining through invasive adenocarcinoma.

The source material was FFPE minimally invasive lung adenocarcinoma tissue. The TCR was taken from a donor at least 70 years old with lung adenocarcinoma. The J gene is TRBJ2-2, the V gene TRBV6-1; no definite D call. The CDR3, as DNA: TGTGCCAGCACCAAATCCCTGGGCACCGGGGAGCTGTTTTTT. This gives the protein CASTKSLGTGELFF.